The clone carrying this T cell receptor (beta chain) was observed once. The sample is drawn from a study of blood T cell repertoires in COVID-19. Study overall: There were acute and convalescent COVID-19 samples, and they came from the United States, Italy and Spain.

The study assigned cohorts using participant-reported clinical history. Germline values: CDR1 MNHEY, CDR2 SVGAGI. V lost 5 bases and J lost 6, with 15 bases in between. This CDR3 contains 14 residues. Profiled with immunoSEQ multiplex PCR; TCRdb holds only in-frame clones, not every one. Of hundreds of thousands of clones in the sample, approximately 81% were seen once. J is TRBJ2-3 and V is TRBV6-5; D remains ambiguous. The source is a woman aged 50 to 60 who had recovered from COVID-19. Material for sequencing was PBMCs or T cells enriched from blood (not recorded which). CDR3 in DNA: TGTGCCAGCAGTCTCACTGAGAGGTGGGATACGCAGTATTTT. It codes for CASSLTERWDTQYF.